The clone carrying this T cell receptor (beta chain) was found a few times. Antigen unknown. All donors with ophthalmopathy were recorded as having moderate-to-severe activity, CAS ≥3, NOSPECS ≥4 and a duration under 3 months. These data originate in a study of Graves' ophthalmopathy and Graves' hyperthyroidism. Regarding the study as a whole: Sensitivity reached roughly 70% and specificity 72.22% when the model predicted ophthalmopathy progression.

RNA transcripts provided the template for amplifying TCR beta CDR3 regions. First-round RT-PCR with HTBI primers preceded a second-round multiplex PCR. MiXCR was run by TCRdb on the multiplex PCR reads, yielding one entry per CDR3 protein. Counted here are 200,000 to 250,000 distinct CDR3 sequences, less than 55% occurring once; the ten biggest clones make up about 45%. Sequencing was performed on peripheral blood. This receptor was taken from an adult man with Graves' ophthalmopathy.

The CDR3 protein is CASSEKGYTGELFF. CDR3 in DNA: TGTGCCAGCAGTGAAAAAGGGTACACCGGGGAGCTGTTTTTT. V and J are TRBV2 and TRBJ2-2, with no clear D. This CDR3 is built from 14 residues. V was pared by 2 bases and J by 3 bases, with 7 bases between. Germline V CDR1 and CDR2: SNHLY, FYNNEI.